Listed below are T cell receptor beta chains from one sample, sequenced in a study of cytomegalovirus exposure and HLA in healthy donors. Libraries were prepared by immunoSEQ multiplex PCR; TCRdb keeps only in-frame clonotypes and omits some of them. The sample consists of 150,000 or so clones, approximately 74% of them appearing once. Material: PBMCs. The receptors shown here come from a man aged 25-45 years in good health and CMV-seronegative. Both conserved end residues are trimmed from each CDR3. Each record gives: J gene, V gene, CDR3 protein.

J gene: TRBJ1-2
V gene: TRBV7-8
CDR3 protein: ASSLALAGMSSGYT

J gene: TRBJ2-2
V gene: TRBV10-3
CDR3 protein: AIAASTGELF

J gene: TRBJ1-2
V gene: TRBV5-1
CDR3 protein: ASSLDIGETYGYT

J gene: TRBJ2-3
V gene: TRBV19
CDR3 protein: ASSVQALSTDTQY

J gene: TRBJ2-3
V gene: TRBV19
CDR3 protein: ASSIADGGIGTDTQY

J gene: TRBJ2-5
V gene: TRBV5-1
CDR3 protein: ASSLFLGGGAQETQY

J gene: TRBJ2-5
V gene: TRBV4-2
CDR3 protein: ASSQDPAGGAKLETQY

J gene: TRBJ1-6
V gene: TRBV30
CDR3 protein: AWSVLISQNSPLH

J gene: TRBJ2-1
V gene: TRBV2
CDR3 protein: ASSVGSYNEQF

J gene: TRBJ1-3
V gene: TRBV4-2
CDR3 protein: ASSQETVDFSGNTIY

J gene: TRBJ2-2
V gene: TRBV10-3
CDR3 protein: AISERGTNTGELF

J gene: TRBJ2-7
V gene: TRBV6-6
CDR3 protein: ASSRAYEQY

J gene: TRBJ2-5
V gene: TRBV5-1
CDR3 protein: ASSATSGGQTQY

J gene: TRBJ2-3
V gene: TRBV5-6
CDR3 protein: ASSFSSTDTQY

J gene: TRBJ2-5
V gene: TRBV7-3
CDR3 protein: ASSLIRAETQY

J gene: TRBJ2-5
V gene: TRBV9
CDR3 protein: ASSENLKQETQY

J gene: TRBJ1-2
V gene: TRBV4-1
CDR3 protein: ASSQGVLGQGPYGYP

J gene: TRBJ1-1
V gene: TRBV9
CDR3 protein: ASSVGGDSNTEAF

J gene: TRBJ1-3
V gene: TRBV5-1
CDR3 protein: ASSLEQGRLSGNTIY

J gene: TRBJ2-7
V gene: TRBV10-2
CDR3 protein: ASSGGAGEQY

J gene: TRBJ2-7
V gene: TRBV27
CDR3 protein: ASSRYLGQYGEQY

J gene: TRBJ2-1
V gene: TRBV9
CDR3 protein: ASSVAAGHYNEQF

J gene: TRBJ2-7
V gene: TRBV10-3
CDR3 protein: AISGQGYEQY

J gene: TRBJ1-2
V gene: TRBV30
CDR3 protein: AWSVQGGIYGYT

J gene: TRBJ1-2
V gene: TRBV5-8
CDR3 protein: ASFQGGYT

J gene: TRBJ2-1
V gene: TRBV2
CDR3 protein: ASRVDRSSYNEQF

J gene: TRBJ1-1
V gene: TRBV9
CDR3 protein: ASSVEGDTEAF

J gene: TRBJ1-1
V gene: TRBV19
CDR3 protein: ASSMAGMNTEAF

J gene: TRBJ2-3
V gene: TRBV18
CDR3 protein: ASSTGRSTDTQY

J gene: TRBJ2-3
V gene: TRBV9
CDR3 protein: ASSVVWGGTDTQY

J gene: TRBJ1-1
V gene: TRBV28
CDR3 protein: ATGPTDTEAF

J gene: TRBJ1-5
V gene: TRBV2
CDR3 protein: ASSDLTGGADQPQH

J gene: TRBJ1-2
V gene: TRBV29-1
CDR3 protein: SVRTTNYGYT

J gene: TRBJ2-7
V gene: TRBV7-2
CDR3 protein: ASSVWTGGTSYEQY

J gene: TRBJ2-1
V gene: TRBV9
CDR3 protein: ASSVSGGAINNEQF

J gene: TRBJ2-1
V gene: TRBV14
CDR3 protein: ASSKEVGSEQF

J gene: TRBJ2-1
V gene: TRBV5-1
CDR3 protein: ASSWGGEWDEQF

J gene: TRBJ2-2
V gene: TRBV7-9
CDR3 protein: ASSSTGPGELF

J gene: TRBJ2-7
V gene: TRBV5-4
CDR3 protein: ASSPVGSRSSYEQY

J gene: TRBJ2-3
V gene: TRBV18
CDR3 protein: ASSPTRSTDTQY

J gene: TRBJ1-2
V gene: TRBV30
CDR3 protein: AWSGSGYGYP

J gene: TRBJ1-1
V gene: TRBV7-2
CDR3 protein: ASSPRTRGGVNTEAF

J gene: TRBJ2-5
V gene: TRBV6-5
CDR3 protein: ASTSGRLETQY

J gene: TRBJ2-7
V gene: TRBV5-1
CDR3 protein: ASSFDNSYEQY

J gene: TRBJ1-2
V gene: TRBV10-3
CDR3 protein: AIRTVNYGYT